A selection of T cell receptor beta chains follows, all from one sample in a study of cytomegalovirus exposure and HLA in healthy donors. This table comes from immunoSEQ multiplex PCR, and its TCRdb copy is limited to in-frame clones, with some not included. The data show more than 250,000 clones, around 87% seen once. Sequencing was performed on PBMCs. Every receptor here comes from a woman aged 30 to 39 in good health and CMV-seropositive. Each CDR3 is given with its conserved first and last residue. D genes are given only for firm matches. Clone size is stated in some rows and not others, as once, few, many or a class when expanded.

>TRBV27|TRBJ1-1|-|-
CASSLNSGTSFVEAFF
TGTGCCAGCAGTCTTAACTCCGGGACATCGTTTGTTGAAGCTTTCTTT
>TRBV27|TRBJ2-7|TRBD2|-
CASSLTGTSGGLAYEQYF
TGTGCCAGCAGTTTAACTGGGACTAGCGGGGGCCTCGCCTACGAGCAGTACTTC
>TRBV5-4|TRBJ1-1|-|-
CASSLARGEEAFF
TGTGCCAGCAGCTTGGCCAGGGGAGAAGAAGCTTTCTTT
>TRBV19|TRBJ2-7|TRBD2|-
CASSISAGGPGEQYF
TGTGCCAGTAGTATCTCCGCGGGGGGGCCGGGCGAGCAGTACTTC
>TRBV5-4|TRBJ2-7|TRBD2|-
CASSLSRTSGVTYEQYF
TGTGCCAGCAGCTTGTCCCGGACTAGCGGAGTCACCTACGAGCAGTACTTC
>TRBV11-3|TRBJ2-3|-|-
CASSLRGREVGTDTQYF
TGTGCCAGCAGCTTAAGGGGGAGGGAGGTCGGCACAGATACGCAGTATTTT
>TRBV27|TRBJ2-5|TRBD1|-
CASRTGGQETQYF
TGTGCCAGCCGAACAGGGGGCCAAGAGACCCAGTACTTC
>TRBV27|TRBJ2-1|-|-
CASSLFGREQFF
TGTGCCAGCAGTTTATTCGGAAGGGAGCAGTTCTTC
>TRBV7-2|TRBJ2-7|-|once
CASSLESGIQAYEQYF
TGTGCCAGCAGCTTAGAATCGGGGATCCAAGCCTACGAGCAGTACTTC
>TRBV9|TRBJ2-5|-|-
CASNPLGGPIETQYF
TGTGCCAGCAACCCCCTGGGGGGCCCGATTGAGACCCAGTACTTC
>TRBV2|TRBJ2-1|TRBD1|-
CASVGQGRPYNEQFF
TGTGCCAGCGTCGGACAGGGGAGGCCCTACAATGAGCAGTTCTTC
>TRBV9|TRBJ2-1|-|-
CASSVGGDISLYNEQFF
TGTGCCAGCAGCGTAGGGGGGGACATCAGTCTCTACAATGAGCAGTTCTTC
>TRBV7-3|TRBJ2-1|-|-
CASSELPSSYNEQFF
TGTGCCAGCAGCGAACTCCCAAGCTCCTACAATGAGCAGTTCTTC
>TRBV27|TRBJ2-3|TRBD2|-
CASNIAGGSTDTQYF
TGTGCCAGCAACATAGCGGGAGGGAGCACAGATACGCAGTATTTT
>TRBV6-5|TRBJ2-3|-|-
CASRDLGDTQYF
TGTGCCAGCAGGGACCTGGGGGATACGCAGTATTTT
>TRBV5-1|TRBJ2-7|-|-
CASRAGRGYEQYF
TGCGCCAGCCGGGCGGGAAGAGGGTACGAGCAGTACTTC
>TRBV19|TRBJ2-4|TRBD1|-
CASSPGTGKNIQYF
TGTGCCAGTAGTCCCGGGACAGGCAAAAACATTCAGTACTTC
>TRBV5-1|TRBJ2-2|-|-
CASSLEVANTGELFF
TGCGCCAGCAGCTTGGAGGTCGCGAACACCGGGGAGCTGTTTTTT
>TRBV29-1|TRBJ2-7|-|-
CSVRSYLPYEQYF
TGCAGCGTCCGGTCTTACTTGCCCTACGAGCAGTACTTC
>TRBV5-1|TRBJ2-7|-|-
CASSLTGYYEQYF
TGCGCCAGCAGCTTGACAGGGTACTACGAGCAGTACTTC
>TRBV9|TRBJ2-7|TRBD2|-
CASSVAGGPGYEQYF
TGTGCCAGCAGCGTAGCGGGAGGGCCGGGTTACGAGCAGTACTTC
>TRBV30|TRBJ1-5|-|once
CAWSVISGPRGPQHF
TGTGCCTGGAGTGTAATATCCGGACCGCGTGGGCCCCAGCATTTT
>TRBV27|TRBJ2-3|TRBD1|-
CASSLHRGLGTDTQYF
TGTGCCAGCAGTTTACACAGGGGGCTAGGCACAGATACGCAGTATTTT
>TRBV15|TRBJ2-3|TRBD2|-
CATSVRLAGATDTQYF
TGTGCCACCAGCGTAAGACTAGCGGGGGCCACAGATACGCAGTATTTT
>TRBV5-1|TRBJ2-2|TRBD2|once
CASSFGTSVDTGELFF
TGCGCCAGCAGCTTTGGGACTAGCGTGGACACCGGGGAGCTGTTTTTT
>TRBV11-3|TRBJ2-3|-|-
CASSLALSKRWGADTQYF
TGTGCCAGCAGCTTAGCCCTATCAAAGCGGTGGGGGGCTGATACGCAGTATTTT
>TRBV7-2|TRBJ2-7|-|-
CASSLRSGEQYF
TGTGCCAGCAGCTTGAGGAGCGGGGAGCAGTACTTC
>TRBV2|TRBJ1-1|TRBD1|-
CASSLQGMNTEAFF
TGTGCCAGCAGTTTACAGGGGATGAACACTGAAGCTTTCTTT
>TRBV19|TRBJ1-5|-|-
CASSGVSGVMGNQPQHF
TGTGCCAGTAGTGGGGTTTCCGGCGTTATGGGAAATCAGCCCCAGCATTTT
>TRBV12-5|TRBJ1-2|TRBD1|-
CASGLVLGTGSAYGYTF
TGTGCTAGTGGTTTGGTACTTGGGACAGGGAGCGCCTATGGCTACACCTTC
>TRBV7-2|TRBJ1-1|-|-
CASSVTGSGTEAFF
TGTGCCAGCAGCGTCACAGGGTCGGGCACTGAAGCTTTCTTT
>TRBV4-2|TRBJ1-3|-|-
CASSQDAGSGNTIYF
TGTGCCAGCAGCCAAGATGCGGGGTCTGGAAACACCATATATTTT
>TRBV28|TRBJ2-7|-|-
CASRDDGEFYEQYF
TGTGCCAGCAGGGACGACGGGGAATTCTACGAGCAGTACTTC
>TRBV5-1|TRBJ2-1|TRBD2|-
CASEPGTSLYNEQFF
TGCGCCAGCGAACCCGGGACTAGCCTGTACAATGAGCAGTTCTTC
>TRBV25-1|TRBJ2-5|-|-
CASSEPGLAETQYF
TGTGCCAGCAGTGAACCCGGGCTGGCGGAGACCCAGTACTTC
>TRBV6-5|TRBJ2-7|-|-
CASTSGSYEQYF
TGTGCCAGCACATCAGGGTCCTACGAGCAGTACTTC
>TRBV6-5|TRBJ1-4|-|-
CASSYSWAGVMFF
TGTGCCAGCAGTTACTCCTGGGCAGGGGTAATGTTTTTT
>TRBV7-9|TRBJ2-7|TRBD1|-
CASSLDRGGYEQYF
TGTGCCAGCAGCTTGGACAGGGGAGGGTACGAGCAGTACTTC
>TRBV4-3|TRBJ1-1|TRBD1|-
CASSQPTGGYTEAFF
TGCGCCAGCAGCCAACCCACAGGGGGCTATACTGAAGCTTTCTTT
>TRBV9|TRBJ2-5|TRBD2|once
CASSVGTSGVGFETQYF
TGTGCCAGCAGCGTAGGAACTAGCGGGGTGGGTTTCGAGACCCAGTACTTC
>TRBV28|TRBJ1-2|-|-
CASSSPKGAYGYTF
TGTGCCAGCAGTTCGCCCAAAGGGGCTTATGGCTACACCTTC
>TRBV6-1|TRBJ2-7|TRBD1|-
CASTTGQGWEQYF
TGTGCCAGCACGACGGGACAGGGATGGGAGCAGTACTTC
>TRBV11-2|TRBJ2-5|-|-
CASSFDSQETQYF
TGTGCCAGCAGTTTTGACAGTCAAGAGACCCAGTACTTC
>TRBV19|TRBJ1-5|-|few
CAGGRGINQPQHF
TGTGCCGGGGGTCGAGGGATCAATCAGCCCCAGCATTTT
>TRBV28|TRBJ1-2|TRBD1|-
CASRIQGSNYGYTF
TGTGCCAGCAGGATACAGGGGAGTAACTATGGCTACACCTTC
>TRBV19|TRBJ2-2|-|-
CASSGSIFTGELFF
TGTGCCAGTAGCGGGAGCATATTCACCGGGGAGCTGTTTTTT
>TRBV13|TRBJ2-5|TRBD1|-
CASSHIMGTGGSQETQYF
TGTGCCAGCAGCCACATAATGGGGACAGGGGGCTCCCAAGAGACCCAGTACTTC
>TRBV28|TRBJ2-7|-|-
CASSSLWSLYEQYF
TGTGCCAGCAGTTCCTTGTGGAGCCTCTACGAGCAGTACTTC